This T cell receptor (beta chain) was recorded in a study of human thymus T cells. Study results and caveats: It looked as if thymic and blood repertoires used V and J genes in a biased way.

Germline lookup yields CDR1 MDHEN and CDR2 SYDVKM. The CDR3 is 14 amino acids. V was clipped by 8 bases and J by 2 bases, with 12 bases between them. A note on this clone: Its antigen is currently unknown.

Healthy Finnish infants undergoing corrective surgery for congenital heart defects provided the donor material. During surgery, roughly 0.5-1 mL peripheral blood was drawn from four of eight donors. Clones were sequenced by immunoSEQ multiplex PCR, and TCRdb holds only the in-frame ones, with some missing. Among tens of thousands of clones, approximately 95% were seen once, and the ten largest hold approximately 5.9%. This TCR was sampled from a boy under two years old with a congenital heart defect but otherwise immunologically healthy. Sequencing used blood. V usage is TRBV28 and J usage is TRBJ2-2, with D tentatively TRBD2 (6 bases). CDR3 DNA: TGTGCCAGCCGGGGCGGGACCAACACCGGGGAGCTGTTTTTT. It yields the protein CASRGGTNTGELFF.